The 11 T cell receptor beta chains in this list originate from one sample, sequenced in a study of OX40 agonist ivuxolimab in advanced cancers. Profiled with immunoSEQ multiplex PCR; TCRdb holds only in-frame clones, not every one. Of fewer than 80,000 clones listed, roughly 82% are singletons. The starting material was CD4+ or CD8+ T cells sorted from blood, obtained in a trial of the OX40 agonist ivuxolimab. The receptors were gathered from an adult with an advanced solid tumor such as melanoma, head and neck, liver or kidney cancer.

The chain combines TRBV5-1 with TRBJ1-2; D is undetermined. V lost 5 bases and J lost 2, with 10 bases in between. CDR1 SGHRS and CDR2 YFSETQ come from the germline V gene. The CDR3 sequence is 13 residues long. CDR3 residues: CASRGQHNYGYTF. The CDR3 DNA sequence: TGCGCCAGCAGAGGGCAGCACAACTATGGCTACACCTTC.

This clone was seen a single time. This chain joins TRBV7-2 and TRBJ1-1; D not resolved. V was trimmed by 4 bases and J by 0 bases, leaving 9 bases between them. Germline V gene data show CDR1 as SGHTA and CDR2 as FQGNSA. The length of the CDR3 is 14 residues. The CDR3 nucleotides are TGTGCCAGCAGCTCGGGCCCGGTGAACACTGAAGCTTTCTTT. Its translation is CASSSGPVNTEAFF.

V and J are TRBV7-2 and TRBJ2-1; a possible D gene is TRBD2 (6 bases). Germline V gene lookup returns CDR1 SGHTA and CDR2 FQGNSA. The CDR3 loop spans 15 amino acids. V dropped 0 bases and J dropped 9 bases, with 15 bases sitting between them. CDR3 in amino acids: CASSLAGKGGTEQFF. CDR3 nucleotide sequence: TGTGCCAGCAGCTTAGCAGGGAAAGGAGGGACTGAGCAGTTCTTC.

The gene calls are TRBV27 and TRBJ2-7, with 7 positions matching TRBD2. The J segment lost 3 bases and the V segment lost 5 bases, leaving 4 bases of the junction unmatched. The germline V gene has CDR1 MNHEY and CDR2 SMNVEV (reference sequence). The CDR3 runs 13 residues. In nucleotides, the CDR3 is TGTGCCAGCAGTAACGAGCGGGGCTACGAGCAGTACTTC. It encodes CASSNERGYEQYF.

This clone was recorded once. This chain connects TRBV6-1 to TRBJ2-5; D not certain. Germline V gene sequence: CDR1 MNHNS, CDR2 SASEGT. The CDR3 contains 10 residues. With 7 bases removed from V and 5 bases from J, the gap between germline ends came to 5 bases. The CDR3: CASTRETQYF. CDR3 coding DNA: TGTGCCAGCACCCGGGAGACCCAGTACTTC.

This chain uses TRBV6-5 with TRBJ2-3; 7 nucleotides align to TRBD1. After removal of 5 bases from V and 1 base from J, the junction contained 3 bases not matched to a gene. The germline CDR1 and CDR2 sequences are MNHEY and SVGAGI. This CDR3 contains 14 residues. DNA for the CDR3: TGTGCCAGCAGTCTTGGACAGGGCACAGATACGCAGTATTTT. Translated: CASSLGQGTDTQYF.

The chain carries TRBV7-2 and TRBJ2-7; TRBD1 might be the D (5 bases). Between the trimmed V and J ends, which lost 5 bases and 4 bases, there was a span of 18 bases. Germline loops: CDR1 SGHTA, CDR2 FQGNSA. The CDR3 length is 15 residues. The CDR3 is CASSEQVMAPYEQYF. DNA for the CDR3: TGTGCCAGCAGCGAACAGGTAATGGCTCCGTACGAGCAGTACTTC.

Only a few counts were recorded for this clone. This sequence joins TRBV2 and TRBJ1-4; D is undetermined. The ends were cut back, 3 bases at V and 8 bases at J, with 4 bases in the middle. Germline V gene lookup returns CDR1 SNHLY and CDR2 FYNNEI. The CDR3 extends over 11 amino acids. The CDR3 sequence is CASSEWEKLFF. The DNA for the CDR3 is TGTGCCAGCAGTGAGTGGGAAAAACTGTTTTTT.

The CDR3 DNA reads as TGTGCCAGCAGCTTAACTGGCGGGGGGGCTATCCAAGAGACCCAGTACTTC. Its translation: CASSLTGGGAIQETQYF. The chain couples TRBV7-2 to TRBJ2-5; 9 bases align to TRBD2. V shed 2 bases and J 1 base; nucleotides not matched to a gene: 8. The CDR3 runs 17 residues. The germline V gene encodes CDR1 SGHTA and CDR2 FQGNSA.

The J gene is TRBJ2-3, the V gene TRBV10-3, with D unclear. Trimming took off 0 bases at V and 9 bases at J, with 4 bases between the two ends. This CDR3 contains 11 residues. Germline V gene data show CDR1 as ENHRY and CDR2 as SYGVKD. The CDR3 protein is CAISESATQYF. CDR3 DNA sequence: TGTGCCATCAGTGAGTCAGCCACGCAGTATTTT.

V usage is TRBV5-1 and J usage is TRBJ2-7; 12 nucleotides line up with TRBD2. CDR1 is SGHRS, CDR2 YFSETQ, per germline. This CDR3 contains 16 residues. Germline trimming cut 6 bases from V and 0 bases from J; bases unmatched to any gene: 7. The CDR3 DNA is TGCGCCAGCACCCCAGGACTAGCGGGGATCTCCTACGAGCAGTACTTC. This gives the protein CASTPGLAGISYEQYF.